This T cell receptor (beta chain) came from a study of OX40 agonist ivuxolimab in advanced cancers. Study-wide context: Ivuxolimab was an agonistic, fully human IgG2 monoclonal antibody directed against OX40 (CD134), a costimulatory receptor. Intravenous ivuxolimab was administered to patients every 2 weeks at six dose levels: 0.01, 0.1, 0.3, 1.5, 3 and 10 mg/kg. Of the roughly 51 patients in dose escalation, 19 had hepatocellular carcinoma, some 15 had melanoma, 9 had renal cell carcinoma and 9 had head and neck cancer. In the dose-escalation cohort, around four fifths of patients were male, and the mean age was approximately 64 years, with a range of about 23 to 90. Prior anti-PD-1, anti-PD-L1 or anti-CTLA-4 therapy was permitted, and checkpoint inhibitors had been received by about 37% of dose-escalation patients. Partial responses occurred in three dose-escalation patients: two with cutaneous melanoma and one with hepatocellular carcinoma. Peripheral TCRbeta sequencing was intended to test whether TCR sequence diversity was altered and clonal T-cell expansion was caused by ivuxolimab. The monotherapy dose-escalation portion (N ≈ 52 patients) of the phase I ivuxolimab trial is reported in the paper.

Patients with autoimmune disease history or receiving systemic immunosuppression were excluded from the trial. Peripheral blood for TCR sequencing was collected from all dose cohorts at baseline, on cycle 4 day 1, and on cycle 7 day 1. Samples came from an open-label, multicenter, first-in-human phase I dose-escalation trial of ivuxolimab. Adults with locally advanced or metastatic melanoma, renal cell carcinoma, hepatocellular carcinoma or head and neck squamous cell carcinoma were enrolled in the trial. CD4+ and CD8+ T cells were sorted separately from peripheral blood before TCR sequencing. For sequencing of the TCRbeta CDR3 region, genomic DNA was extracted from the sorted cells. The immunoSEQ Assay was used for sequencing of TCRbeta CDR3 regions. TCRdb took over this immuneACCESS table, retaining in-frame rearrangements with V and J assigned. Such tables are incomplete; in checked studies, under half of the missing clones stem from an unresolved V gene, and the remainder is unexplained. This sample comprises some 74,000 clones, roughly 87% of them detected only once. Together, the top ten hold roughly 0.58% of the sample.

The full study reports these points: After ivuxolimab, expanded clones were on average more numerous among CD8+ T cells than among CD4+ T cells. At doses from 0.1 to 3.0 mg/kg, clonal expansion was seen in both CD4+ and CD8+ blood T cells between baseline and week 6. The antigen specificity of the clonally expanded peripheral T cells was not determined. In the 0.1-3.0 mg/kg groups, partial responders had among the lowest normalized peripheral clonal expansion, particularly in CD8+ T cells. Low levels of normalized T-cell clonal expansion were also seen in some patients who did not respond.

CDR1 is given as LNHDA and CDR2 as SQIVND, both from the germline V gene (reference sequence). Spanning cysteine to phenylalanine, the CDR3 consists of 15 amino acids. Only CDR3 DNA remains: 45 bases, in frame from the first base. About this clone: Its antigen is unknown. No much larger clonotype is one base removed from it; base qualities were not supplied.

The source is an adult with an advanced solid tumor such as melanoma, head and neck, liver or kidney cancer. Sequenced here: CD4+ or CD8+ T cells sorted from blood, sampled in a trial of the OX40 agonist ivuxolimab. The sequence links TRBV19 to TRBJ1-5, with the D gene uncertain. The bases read TGTGGCGGCCTCTCAAATGATTATGTCAATCAGCCCCAGCATTTT. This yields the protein CGGLSNDYVNQPQHF.